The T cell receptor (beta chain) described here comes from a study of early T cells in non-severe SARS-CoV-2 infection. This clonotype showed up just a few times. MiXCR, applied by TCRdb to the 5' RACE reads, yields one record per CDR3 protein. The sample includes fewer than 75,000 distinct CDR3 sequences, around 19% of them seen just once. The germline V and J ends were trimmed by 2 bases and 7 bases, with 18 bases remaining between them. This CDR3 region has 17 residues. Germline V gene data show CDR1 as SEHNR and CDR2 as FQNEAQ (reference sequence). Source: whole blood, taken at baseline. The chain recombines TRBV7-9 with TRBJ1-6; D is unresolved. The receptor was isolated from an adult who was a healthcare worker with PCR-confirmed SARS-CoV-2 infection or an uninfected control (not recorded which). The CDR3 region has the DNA TGTGCCAGCAGCTTAAGGCAGACCGCCCGTGGGAATTCACCCCTCCACTTT. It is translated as CASSLRQTARGNSPLHF.